This is a list of T cell receptor beta chains from one sample in a study of blood T cell repertoires in COVID-19. Profiling relied on immunoSEQ multiplex PCR, and the TCRdb table lists in-frame clones only, not all of them. The sample carries under 25,000 clones, 88% recorded once. Sequencing input: peripheral blood. The source of these receptors is a man between 65 and 85 years old in a cohort sampled during active COVID-19. CDR3s include the opening cysteine and the closing phenylalanine or tryptophan. Clone size appears in some rows only: once, few, many, or a class for an expanded clone.

>NA|TRBV18
CASSSTGGFNQPQHF
>NA|TRBV5-8
CASSFGAGVQGGRRTDTQYF
>NA|TRBV18
CASSSTLADTQYF
>NA|TRBV7-3
CASSYLVGTGADTQYF
>NA|TRBV19
CASSLQSSYNEQFF
>few|TRBV27
CASRSWRTSLYEQYF
>NA|TRBV15
CATSRGSGSHEQYF
>NA|TRBV2
CASSRNRGDFYGYTF
>NA|TRBV7-8
CASSLVPGQGNTEAFF
>NA|TRBV11-2
CASSPQGNTNYGYTF
>NA|TRBV6-5
CASSYGQGGEKLFF
>NA|TRBV6-5
CASSYSMAGSTDTQYF
>once|TRBV6-5
CASTGTTYEQYF
>NA|TRBV23-1
CASSQSSGLAAYEQYF
>NA|TRBV7-2
CASSLASGSQRETQYF
>NA|TRBV4-3
CASSQDEGTKETQYF
>NA|TRBV7-3
CASSAQPAGDNEQFF
>once|TRBV1
CTSQAGQENYGYTF
>NA|TRBV5-1
CASSMAAGTGRANTIYF
>NA|TRBV7-2
CASRPDRLQETQYF
>NA|TRBV7-3
CASSKWGQSNEQFF
>NA|TRBV6-5
CASSKDRGPTGELFF
>NA|TRBV2
CASRGGQAGNEQFF
>NA|TRBV25-1
CASSEVRTGLPQETQYF
>NA|TRBV7-2
CASSASSGRAPRTDTQYF
>NA|TRBV18
CASSPDISNTEAFF
>NA|TRBV7-2
CASSLGGYAEAFF
>NA|TRBV19
CASSLLGTATYNEQFF
>NA|TRBV5-4
CASRSGQGYQETQYF
>NA|TRBV29-1
CSVGTSGYTDTQYF
>NA|TRBV7-9
CASSLGPGELFF
>NA|TRBV6-5
CASRESGRELYGYTF
>few|TRBV9
CASSVDPGGEQYF
>NA|TRBV5-5
CASRPASTSTDTQYF
>NA|TRBV15
CATSREVYYNEQFF
>NA|TRBV28
CASSGTRTSGSYEQYF
>NA|TRBV7-8
CASSRRQDPMGQPQHF
>NA|TRBV5-1
CASGRASGSGEQFF
>NA|TRBV5-1
CASRPTGGAETQYF